This entry lists 20 T cell receptor beta chains sequenced from one sample in a study of blood T cell repertoires in COVID-19. Profiling relied on immunoSEQ multiplex PCR, and the TCRdb table lists in-frame clones only, not all of them. The sample has about 260,000 clones; approximately 90% are singletons. The sequenced sample consisted of PBMCs or T cells enriched from blood (not recorded which). All receptors derive from a man aged 40-55 years who had been exposed to COVID-19.

This chain joins TRBV30 and TRBJ2-1; tentatively, D is TRBD2 (5 bases). Germline V CDR1 and CDR2: GTSNPN, SVGIG (reference sequence). V lost 0 bases and J 5 bases, leaving 11 bases between the germline ends. CDR3 length: 14 amino acids. The CDR3 reads CAWSVMGVHNEQFF. CDR3 nucleotides: TGTGCCTGGAGTGTGATGGGAGTTCACAATGAGCAGTTCTTC.

This clone showed up just once. The chain links TRBV10-3 to TRBJ1-1, with a weak D call TRBD1 (6 bases). Per the germline V gene, CDR1 is ENHRY and CDR2 is SYGVKD. V was trimmed by 6 bases and J by 5 bases, leaving 13 bases between them. The CDR3 is made up of 13 amino acids. CDR3 amino acids: CAIRSDQGTEAFF. CDR3 coding DNA: TGTGCCATCAGATCAGACCAGGGGACTGAAGCTTTCTTT.

CDR3 loop: CASRGSGINYEQYF. CDR3 sequence (DNA): TGTGCCAGCAGGGGGAGCGGGATTAACTACGAGCAGTACTTC. The chain has TRBV28 and TRBJ2-7, with TRBD2 matching over 7 bases. The germline gives CDR1 MDHEN, CDR2 SYDVKM. The CDR3 contains 14 residues. The ends lost 6 bases at V and 3 bases at J; junction bases unmatched: 8.

In its sample, this clone was seen a few times. Here the CDR3 reads CASTNRAGGPVEQFF. As DNA, the CDR3 is TGTGCCAGCACTAATAGGGCGGGAGGGCCGGTTGAGCAGTTCTTC. This chain uses TRBV28 with TRBJ2-1, with 9 bases identical to TRBD2. Trimming removed 7 bases from V and 9 bases from J; junction bases left unmatched: 13. The CDR3 loop spans 15 amino acids. Germline assignment: CDR1 MDHEN and CDR2 SYDVKM.

The chain combines TRBV19 with TRBJ2-5; D possibly corresponds to TRBD2 (5 bases). The V gene's germline CDR1 is LNHDA and CDR2 SQIVND (reference sequence). CDR3 length: 14 residues. With 6 bases removed from V and 2 bases from J, the gap between germline ends came to 13 bases. The CDR3, as DNA: TGTGCCAGTAGGAGCGGCTTTACTCAAGAGACCCAGTACTTC. This sequence encodes CASRSGFTQETQYF.

The chain is built from TRBV19 and TRBJ1-1; D uncertain. V was pared by 4 bases and J by 6 bases, with 12 bases between. Germline values: CDR1 LNHDA, CDR2 SQIVND (reference sequence). This CDR3 has 13 residues. Here the CDR3 reads CASSTRGKAEAFF. CDR3 coding DNA: TGTGCCAGTAGTACCCGGGGTAAGGCTGAAGCTTTCTTT.

The V call is TRBV3-1 (or the pseudogene TRBV3-2), the J call TRBJ2-3; 7 bases fit TRBD2. The CDR3 spans 17 residues. Trimming removed 1 base from V and 2 bases from J; junction bases left unmatched: 9. From germline, CDR1 is LGHDT and CDR2 YNNKEL (reference sequence). The CDR3 DNA reads as TGTGCCAGCAGCCAAGTCTATAGCGGGCCTCCCACAGATACGCAGTATTTT. It codes for CASSQVYSGPPTDTQYF.

V is TRBV5-6 and J is TRBJ1-6; unclear D gene. Germline CDR1 is SGHDT and CDR2 is YYEEEE. With 1 base removed from V and 5 bases from J, the gap between germline ends came to 7 bases. CDR3 length equals 14 residues. CDR3 nucleotide sequence: TGTGCCAGCAGCTTGTTTGGCAATAATTCACCCCTCCACTTT. It is translated as CASSLFGNNSPLHF.

A single count supports this clone. The chain is built from TRBV12-3 or TRBV12-4 and TRBJ2-1; 7 bases fit TRBD1. The CDR3 sequence is 13 residues long. After removal of 4 bases from V and 10 bases from J, the junction contained 7 bases not matched to a gene. The CDR3, as DNA: TGTGCCAGCAGTTCCGGGACAGTGCGAGAGCAGTTCTTC. As protein: CASSSGTVREQFF.

The rearrangement joins TRBV27 to TRBJ2-7; D is possibly TRBD2 (5 bases). Germline CDR1 reads MNHEY; CDR2 reads SMNVEV (reference sequence). The CDR3 is 15 residues long. Deletions cut 5 bases from V and 7 bases from J, with 21 bases between. The CDR3 sequence is CASSPSFLVREEQYF. The CDR3 region has the DNA TGTGCCAGCAGTCCCAGTTTTTTAGTGAGGGAGGAGCAGTACTTC.

This chain uses TRBV19 with TRBJ2-3; TRBD2 is a possible D gene (8 bases). Germline V lookup: CDR1 LNHDA, CDR2 SQIVND (reference sequence). The V end was cut by 5 bases, the J end by 3 bases, with 21 bases between. The CDR3 runs to 17 residues. The CDR3 region is CASSLDGRGLGTDTQYF. CDR3 bases: TGTGCCAGTAGTTTGGACGGGAGGGGGCTGGGGACAGATACGCAGTATTTT.

This chain joins TRBV6-5 and TRBJ1-3; 9 nucleotides match TRBD1. V was pared by 4 bases and J by 4 bases, with 8 bases of the junction left unmatched. CDR1 is MNHEY and CDR2 is SVGAGI in the germline V gene. The CDR3 is 16 amino acids. Written as DNA, the CDR3 is TGTGCCAGCAGTTTGGATACAGGGGGCGTGGGAAACACCATATATTTT. Encoded protein: CASSLDTGGVGNTIYF.

Notes on this clone: The sample carries other DNA sequences with the same CDR3. J is TRBJ2-7 and V is TRBV10-3; D may be TRBD2 (5 bases). From germline, CDR1 is ENHRY and CDR2 SYGVKD. This CDR3 is built from 12 residues. The germline V and J ends were trimmed by 3 bases and 3 bases, with 6 bases remaining between them. The CDR3 sequence: CAISERGYEQYF. CDR3 nucleotide sequence: TGTGCCATCAGTGAACGGGGCTACGAGCAGTACTTC.

V usage is TRBV7-9 and J usage is TRBJ2-5; TRBD2 might be the D (5 bases). CDR1 is SEHNR and CDR2 is FQNEAQ in the germline V gene (reference sequence). The V gene lost 1 base and the J gene lost 5 bases, with 14 bases spanning the gap. The CDR3 is made up of 15 amino acids. For the CDR3, the DNA is TGTGCCAGCAGCTTAGAAACCGGGATCGCGGAGACCCAGTACTTC. It codes for CASSLETGIAETQYF.

The chain is built from TRBV5-1 and TRBJ2-1; 9 bases are a match to TRBD2. V shed 4 bases, J shed 6 bases, and the junction held 11 bases outside the gene matches. The germline CDR1 and CDR2 sequences are SGHRS and YFSETQ. This CDR3 spans 16 amino acids. This CDR3 reads CASSNSGSLLSNEQFF. Here the CDR3 DNA reads TGCGCCAGCAGCAATAGCGGGAGCTTATTAAGCAATGAGCAGTTCTTC. Together with reference TRBV5-1 and TRBJ2-1, the CDR3 gives the full variable domain: KAGVTQTPRYLIKTRGQQVTLSCSPISGHRSVSWYQQTPGQGLQFLFEYFSETQRNKGNFPGRFSGRQFSNSRSEMNVSTLELGDSALYLCASSNSGSLLSNEQFFGPGTRLTVL.

In this sample, this clone turned up once. The chain employs TRBV28 and TRBJ1-5, with D possibly TRBD1 on 5 matching bases. This CDR3 is 13 amino acids long. V dropped 5 bases and J dropped 7 bases, with 12 bases sitting between them. CDR1 MDHEN and CDR2 SYDVKM come from the germline V gene. CDR3 DNA: TGTGCCAGCAGTGACCCCTCAGGGCAGCCCCAGCATTTT. Residues: CASSDPSGQPQHF.

The chain combines TRBV5-1 with TRBJ2-7, with 8 positions matching TRBD1. CDR1 and CDR2 (germline): SGHRS, YFSETQ. The CDR3 has 16 residues. Trimming took 0 bases from V and 2 from J; bases not matched to a gene: 7. CDR3 protein: CASSLAPGQAPYEQYF. The CDR3 nucleotides are TGCGCCAGCAGCTTGGCCCCGGGACAGGCGCCCTACGAGCAGTACTTC.

A note on this clone: The sample contains more than one DNA sequence encoding this CDR3. This chain connects TRBV18 to TRBJ1-4; no definite D call. V was cut by 2 bases and J by 0 bases, with 4 bases left in between. The CDR3 loop spans 14 amino acids. Germline-derived CDR1 and CDR2 are KGHSH and LQKENI. CDR3 sequence (DNA): TGTGCCAGCTCACCATCTTCAACTAATGAAAAACTGTTTTTT. This codes for CASSPSSTNEKLFF.

The CDR3 region has the DNA TGTGCCAGCAGCTTAATACCGACAGGATTAAGCTCTGGGGCCAACGTCCTGACTTTC. It encodes CASSLIPTGLSSGANVLTF. The rearrangement links TRBV5-5 to TRBJ2-6, with D tentatively TRBD1 (6 bases). The germline CDR1 and CDR2 sequences are SGHKS and YYEKEE (reference sequence). Between the trimmed V and J ends, which lost 2 bases and 0 bases, there was a span of 18 bases. The length of the CDR3 is 19 residues.

This clone was picked up a small number of times. The chain has TRBV5-1 and TRBJ2-3; 11 bases are shared with TRBD2. The V segment lost 2 bases and the J segment 1 base; nucleotides outside the gene matches: 3. The germline V gene encodes CDR1 SGHRS and CDR2 YFSETQ. The CDR3 is 16 amino acids. CDR3 sequence: CASSFGTSGRTDTQYF. CDR3 nucleotide sequence: TGCGCCAGCAGCTTTGGGACTAGCGGACGCACAGATACGCAGTATTTT. Based on the CDR3 plus reference TRBV5-1 and TRBJ2-3, the full variable domain is KAGVTQTPRYLIKTRGQQVTLSCSPISGHRSVSWYQQTPGQGLQFLFEYFSETQRNKGNFPGRFSGRQFSNSRSEMNVSTLELGDSALYLCASSFGTSGRTDTQYFGPGTRLTVL.